These 11 T cell receptor beta chains originate from one sample sequenced in a study of cytomegalovirus exposure and HLA in healthy donors. Assay: immunoSEQ multiplex PCR; the TCRdb copy retains only in-frame clones and omits some. The table lists some 160,000 clones, approximately 90% of them singletons. Sequenced input: PBMCs. These receptors originate from a man aged 18 to 30 in good health and CMV-seronegative.

The V and J genes are TRBV5-1 and TRBJ1-1, with 7 nucleotides matching TRBD1. Germline-derived CDR1 and CDR2 are SGHRS and YFSETQ. Losses at the gene ends were 4 bases for V and 0 bases for J; bases not matched to a gene: 6. The CDR3 has 15 amino acids. The CDR3 loop reads CASSGQTGMNTEAFF. DNA for the CDR3: TGCGCCAGCAGCGGCCAGACAGGGATGAACACTGAAGCTTTCTTT. The full variable domain, its missing parts supplied by reference TRBV5-1 and TRBJ1-1, is KAGVTQTPRYLIKTRGQQVTLSCSPISGHRSVSWYQQTPGQGLQFLFEYFSETQRNKGNFPGRFSGRQFSNSRSEMNVSTLELGDSALYLCASSGQTGMNTEAFFGQGTRLTVV.

The chain recombines TRBV4-1 with TRBJ1-6; possible D gene TRBD1, 5 bases. Germline V gene lookup returns CDR1 MGHRA and CDR2 YSYEKL. The CDR3 spans 16 residues. The V and J ends lost 0 bases and 7 bases respectively, with 13 bases between them. CDR3 in amino acids: CASSQESRQQNSPLHF. The CDR3 region has the DNA TGCGCCAGCAGCCAAGAATCGAGACAGCAGAATTCACCCCTCCACTTT.

The gene calls are TRBV9 and TRBJ2-5, with a tentative D call TRBD1 (6 bases). Germline V gene lookup returns CDR1 SGDLS and CDR2 YYNGEE. V lost 5 bases to trimming and J lost 5 bases, with 16 bases between them. CDR3 length: 14 residues. The CDR3 sequence is CASSPRGGRETQYF. Written as DNA, the CDR3 is TGTGCCAGCAGTCCACGAGGGGGTCGGGAGACCCAGTACTTC. Combining the CDR3 with reference TRBV9 and TRBJ2-5 gives the whole variable domain DSGVTQTPKHLITATGQRVTLRCSPRSGDLSVYWYQQSLDQGLQFLIQYYNGEERAKGNILERFSAQQFPDLHSELNLSSLELGDSALYFCASSPRGGRETQYFGPGTRLLVL.

This sequence joins TRBV5-6 and TRBJ1-6, with no clear D. The CDR3 length is 16 residues. Germline CDR1 SGHDT, CDR2 YYEEEE. V lost 0 bases and J lost 0, with 7 bases in between. The CDR3 DNA sequence: TGTGCCAGCAGCTTGGTGTCTAGCTCCTATAATTCACCCCTCCACTTT. It is translated as CASSLVSSSYNSPLHF.

V gene TRBV15 combines with J gene TRBJ2-4, with 8 bases fitting TRBD2. CDR3 length equals 15 residues. The V gene's germline CDR1 is LNHNV and CDR2 YYDKDF (reference sequence). The ends lost 0 bases at V and 8 bases at J; junction bases unmatched: 6. The CDR3 here is CATSRDTGGPDIQYF. The CDR3 DNA reads TGTGCCACCAGCAGAGATACGGGGGGGCCTGACATTCAGTACTTC.

The chain combines TRBV15 with TRBJ2-1, with D maybe TRBD2 (7 bases). Trimming took 4 bases from V and 5 from J, leaving 12 bases between them. This CDR3 contains 14 residues. The germline V gene encodes CDR1 LNHNV and CDR2 YYDKDF (reference sequence). Written as DNA, the CDR3 is TGTGCCACCAGCAAGGAGCGGGACAACAATGAGCAGTTCTTC. Translation gives CATSKERDNNEQFF.

The chain links TRBV15 to TRBJ2-7; 8 bases are a match to TRBD1. J was trimmed by 0 bases and V by 0 bases; bases with no gene match: 7. This CDR3 is built from 17 residues. Per the germline V gene, CDR1 is LNHNV and CDR2 is YYDKDF (reference sequence). CDR3 DNA sequence: TGTGCCACCAGCAGAGAAGCCGGACAGGGAATCTCCTACGAGCAGTACTTC. Translating it yields CATSREAGQGISYEQYF.

The chain recombines TRBV7-2 with TRBJ2-5, with TRBD2 matching over 8 bases. Per the germline V gene, CDR1 is SGHTA and CDR2 is FQGNSA. The CDR3 is made up of 14 amino acids. With V trimmed by 2 bases and J by 5 bases, 4 bases remained unmatched. In DNA form, the CDR3 reads TGTGCCAGCAGCTTACAAGCTAGCGGGGAGACCCAGTACTTC. Protein product: CASSLQASGETQYF. Together with reference TRBV7-2 and TRBJ2-5, the CDR3 gives the full variable domain: GAGVSQSPSNKVTEKGKDVELRCDPISGHTALYWYRQSLGQGLEFLIYFQGNSAPDKSGLPSDRFSAERTGGSVSTLTIQRTQQEDSAVYLCASSLQASGETQYFGPGTRLLVL.

The chain links TRBV11-2 to TRBJ2-1; 8 nucleotides agree with TRBD2. The trim removed 3 bases at V and 1 base at J, leaving 11 bases unmatched. This CDR3 has 18 amino acids. Germline CDR1 reads SGHAT; CDR2 reads FQNNGV. The CDR3 loop reads CASSFKRGPYLSYNEQFF. The CDR3 region has the DNA TGTGCCAGCAGCTTCAAGCGGGGGCCGTATTTATCCTACAATGAGCAGTTCTTC. The full variable domain, with the rest looked up from reference TRBV11-2 and TRBJ2-1, is EAGVAQSPRYKIIEKRQSVAFWCNPISGHATLYWYQQILGQGPKLLIQFQNNGVVDDSQLPKDRFSAERLKGVDSTLKIQPAKLEDSAVYLCASSFKRGPYLSYNEQFFGPGTRLTVL.

The chain is built from TRBV28 and TRBJ1-2; TRBD1 aligns across 8 bases. Germline V gene sequence: CDR1 MDHEN, CDR2 SYDVKM. The length of the CDR3 is 15 residues. Trimming cost V 8 bases and J 6 bases; bases outside gene matches: 14. CDR3 DNA: TGTGCCAGCGGGGTGACAGGGGAAAGAACCGATGGCTACACCTTC. It is translated as CASGVTGERTDGYTF.

The rearrangement links TRBV27 to TRBJ2-1; tentatively, D is TRBD2 (6 bases). The CDR3 sequence is 18 residues long. Germline V gene sequence: CDR1 MNHEY, CDR2 SMNVEV (reference sequence). With 0 bases removed from V and 0 bases from J, the gap between germline ends came to 15 bases. The CDR3 DNA follows: TGTGCCAGCAGTTTATCTTTCACTAGCTCCCGCTCCTACAATGAGCAGTTCTTC. This translates into CASSLSFTSSRSYNEQFF.